Listed here are 11 T cell receptor beta chains from one sample, sequenced in a study of OX40 agonist ivuxolimab in advanced cancers. The method was immunoSEQ multiplex PCR; TCRdb's version includes in-frame clones alone and lacks a portion of them. This sample has 9,500 to 13,000 clones, with approximately 80% found just once. The material was CD4+ or CD8+ T cells sorted from blood, obtained in a trial of the OX40 agonist ivuxolimab. The receptors were sampled from an adult with an advanced solid tumor such as melanoma, head and neck, liver or kidney cancer.

This clone was picked up a small number of times. DNA of the CDR3: TGTGCCAGCAGCGCCTCAGATACGCAGTATTTT. Translating gives CASSASDTQYF. The chain has TRBV7-3 and TRBJ2-3, with D unresolved. V was shortened by 5 bases and J by 4 bases, with 4 bases between the two germline ends. The CDR3 spans 11 residues. Germline loops: CDR1 SGHTA, CDR2 FQGTGA.

This clone was seen more than once but under ten times. This chain links TRBV9 with TRBJ2-7; 7 bases are shared with TRBD2. The CDR3 sequence is 15 residues long. Looked up from germline, CDR1 is SGDLS and CDR2 is YYNGEE. V dropped 2 bases and J dropped 2; count of bases not matched to a gene: 7. CDR3 DNA: TGTGCCAGCAGCGTTGATAGCGGGCCCCCCTACGAGCAGTACTTC. Encoded protein: CASSVDSGPPYEQYF.

Note on this clone: A much larger clone lies one base from this, so it may be a read error. CDR3 coding DNA: TGTGCCAGCAGCTGGGGAGGGTTCGGTCAGCCCCAGCATTTT. Translated, it gives CASSWGGFGQPQHF. V usage is TRBV7-9 and J usage is TRBJ1-5; D gene uncertain. The CDR3 spans 14 residues. V was pared by 4 bases and J by 6 bases, with 13 bases between. Germline loops: CDR1 SEHNR, CDR2 FQNEAQ (reference sequence).

The rearrangement links TRBV29-1 to TRBJ2-7; D ambiguous. Looked up from germline, CDR1 is SQVTM and CDR2 is ANQGSEA. V lost 2 bases to trimming and J lost 2 bases, with 19 bases between them. CDR3 length equals 16 residues. The CDR3 DNA sequence: TGCAGCGTTGAAATTCCAGGACGGCTTATCCCCTACGAGCAGTACTTC. Translated: CSVEIPGRLIPYEQYF.

The gene calls are TRBV6-5 and TRBJ2-1, with D possibly matching TRBD1 (6 bases). The CDR3 is 12 amino acids. Trimming took off 2 bases at V and 10 bases at J, with 9 bases between the two ends. Germline CDR1 MNHEY, CDR2 SVGAGI. CDR3 coding DNA: TGTGCCAGCAGTTACGTAACAGGGGAGCAGTTCTTC. Its translation: CASSYVTGEQFF.

J is TRBJ1-6 and V is TRBV7-6; no firm D call. The CDR3 totals 14 residues. V was pared by 1 base and J by 7 bases, with 8 bases between. CDR1 SGHVS and CDR2 FNYEAQ come from the germline V gene. The CDR3 is CASSLGPPNSPLHF. Here the CDR3 DNA reads TGTGCCAGCAGCTTAGGCCCGCCGAATTCACCCCTCCACTTT.

This sequence joins TRBV10-3 and TRBJ1-3; 9 bases are a match to TRBD1. V dropped 6 bases and J dropped 2; count of bases not matched to a gene: 14. There are 18 residues in the CDR3. The germline V gene encodes CDR1 ENHRY and CDR2 SYGVKD. CDR3 protein: CAIRTTGQGRVTGNTIYF. Here the CDR3 DNA reads TGTGCCATCAGAACTACGGGACAGGGAAGAGTGACTGGAAACACCATATATTTT.

The rearrangement uses TRBV11-1 and TRBJ2-3; D possibly corresponds to TRBD2 (6 bases). This CDR3 is built from 15 residues. Germline V lookup: CDR1 SGHAT, CDR2 FQDESV (reference sequence). Trimming shortened V by 5 bases and J by 2 bases, and 14 bases separated the two germline ends. CDR3 nucleotides: TGTGCCAGCAGCCGTGGGGACTCGGTCACAGATACGCAGTATTTT. Translating it yields CASSRGDSVTDTQYF.

About this clone itself: The junction departs from germline at one end; a sequencing error may be responsible. V gene TRBV28 combines with J gene TRBJ2-7; D unresolved. The CDR3 runs 16 residues. Germline CDR1 and CDR2: MDHEN and SYDVKM. The CDR3 sequence: CASSLGSLMSSHEQYF. In nucleotides, the CDR3 is TGTGCCAGCAGTTTGGGGTCCCTAATGAGCTCCCACGAGCAGTACTTC.

V usage is TRBV28 and J usage is TRBJ2-2; D is ambiguous. The germline V gene has CDR1 MDHEN and CDR2 SYDVKM. Trimming shortened V by 3 bases and J by 1 base, and 9 bases separated the two germline ends. This CDR3 comprises 15 residues. The CDR3 protein is CASSFYSRNTGELFF. CDR3 sequence (DNA): TGTGCCAGCAGTTTTTATAGTAGGAACACCGGGGAGCTGTTTTTT.

J is TRBJ2-7 and V is TRBV13; unclear D gene. The CDR3 has 13 amino acids. With 5 bases removed from V and 4 bases from J, the gap between germline ends came to 12 bases. Looked up from germline, CDR1 is PRHDT and CDR2 is FYEKMQ (reference sequence). The CDR3 DNA sequence: TGTGCCAGCAGCCTCACCCGAAAATACGAGCAGTACTTC. Translated, it gives CASSLTRKYEQYF.